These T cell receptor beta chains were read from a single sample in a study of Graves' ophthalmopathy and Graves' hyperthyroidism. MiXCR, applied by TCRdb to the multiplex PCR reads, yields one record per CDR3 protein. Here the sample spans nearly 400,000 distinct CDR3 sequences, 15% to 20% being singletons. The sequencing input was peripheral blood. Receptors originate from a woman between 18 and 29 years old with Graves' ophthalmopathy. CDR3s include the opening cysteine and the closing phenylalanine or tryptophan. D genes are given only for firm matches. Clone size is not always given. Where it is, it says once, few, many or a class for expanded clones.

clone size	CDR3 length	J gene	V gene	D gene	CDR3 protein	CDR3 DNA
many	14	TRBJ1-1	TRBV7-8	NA	CASSWERANTEAFF	TGTGCCAGCAGCTGGGAGAGGGCGAACACTGAAGCTTTCTTT
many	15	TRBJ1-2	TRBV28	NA	CASSLAPQGSYGYTF	TGTGCCAGCAGTTTGGCCCCACAGGGTTCATATGGCTACACCTTC
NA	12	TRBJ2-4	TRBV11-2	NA	CASSLVVNIQYF	TGTGCCAGCAGCTTAGTGGTAAACATTCAGTACTTC
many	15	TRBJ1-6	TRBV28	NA	CASSLGGRVNSPLHF	TGTGCCAGCAGTTTAGGGGGCAGAGTTAATTCACCCCTCCACTTT
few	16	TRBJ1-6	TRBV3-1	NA	CASTKGPTLINSPLHF	TGTGCCAGCACCAAAGGGCCGACCCTAATAAATTCACCCCTCCACTTT
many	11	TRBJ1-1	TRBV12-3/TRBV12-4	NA	CASSPDAEAFF	TGTGCCAGCAGTCCGGACGCTGAAGCTTTCTTT
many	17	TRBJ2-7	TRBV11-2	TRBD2	CASSLMRASGSPYEQYF	TGTGCCAGCAGCTTAATGCGGGCTAGCGGGAGTCCCTACGAGCAGTACTTC
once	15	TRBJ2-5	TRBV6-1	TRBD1	CASKGDRVGQETQYF	TGTGCCAGCAAGGGGGACAGGGTGGGACAAGAGACCCAGTACTTC
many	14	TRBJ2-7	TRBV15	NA	CATSRVTSGDEQYF	TGTGCCACCAGCAGAGTCACTAGTGGGGACGAGCAGTACTTC
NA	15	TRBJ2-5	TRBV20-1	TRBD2	CSARFSGGYQETQYF	TGCAGTGCTAGATTTAGCGGGGGGTACCAAGAGACCCAGTACTTC
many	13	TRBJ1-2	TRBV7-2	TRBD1	CASSLDREYGYTF	TGTGCCAGCAGTCTTGACAGGGAGTATGGCTACACCTTC
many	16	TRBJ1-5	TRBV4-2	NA	CASSPRQEYSNQPQHF	TGTGCCAGCAGCCCTCGACAGGAATATAGCAATCAGCCCCAGCATTTT
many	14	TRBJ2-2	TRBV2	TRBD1	CANMRDRNTGELFF	TGTGCTAACATGAGGGACAGGAACACCGGGGAGCTGTTTTTT
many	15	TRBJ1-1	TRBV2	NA	CASTKTVGVNTEAFF	TGTGCCAGCACCAAAACGGTGGGGGTGAACACTGAAGCTTTCTTT
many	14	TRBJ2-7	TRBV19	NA	CASSRQETSYEQYF	TGTGCCAGTAGCAGACAGGAGACCTCCTACGAGCAGTACTTC
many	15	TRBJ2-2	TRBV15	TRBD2	CATDSGRANTGELFF	TGTGCCACCGACAGCGGGAGGGCGAACACCGGGGAGCTGTTTTTT
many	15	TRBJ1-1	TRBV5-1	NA	CASSLGTGGNTEAFF	TGCGCCAGCAGCTTGGGAACGGGTGGAAACACTGAAGCTTTCTTT
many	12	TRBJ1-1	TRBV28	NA	CASNIRGTEAFF	TGTGCCAGCAACATCCGGGGAACTGAAGCTTTCTTT
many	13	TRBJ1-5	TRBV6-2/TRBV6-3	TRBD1	CASSDRDNQPQHF	TGTGCCAGCAGTGACAGGGACAATCAGCCCCAGCATTTT
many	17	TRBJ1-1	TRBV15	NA	CATSRGPISLGNTEAFF	TGTGCCACCAGCAGAGGCCCGATTTCATTGGGGAACACTGAAGCTTTCTTT
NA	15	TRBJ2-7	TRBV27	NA	CASSPPLGTASEQYF	TGTGCCAGCAGCCCCCCACTCGGGACGGCCTCCGAGCAGTACTTC
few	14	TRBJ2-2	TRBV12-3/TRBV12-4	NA	CASRASMNTGELFF	TGTGCCAGCAGGGCTTCGATGAACACCGGGGAGCTGTTTTTT
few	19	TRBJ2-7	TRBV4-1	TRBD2	CASSQDLSGLAGGWDEQYF	TGCGCCAGCAGCCAAGACCTATCTGGACTAGCGGGAGGGTGGGACGAGCAGTACTTC
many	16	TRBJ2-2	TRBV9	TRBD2	CASSVAGRLAAGELFF	TGTGCCAGCAGCGTAGCTGGTCGACTAGCGGCCGGGGAGCTGTTTTTT
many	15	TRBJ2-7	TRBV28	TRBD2	CASSTPAGGVYEQYF	TGTGCCAGCAGTACCCCGGCGGGGGGCGTTTACGAGCAGTACTTC
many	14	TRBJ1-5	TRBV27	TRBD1	CASSFKGADQPQHF	TGTGCCAGCAGTTTTAAGGGGGCTGATCAGCCCCAGCATTTT
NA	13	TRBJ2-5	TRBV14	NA	CASSHSLAATQYF	TGTGCCAGCAGCCACTCTCTAGCTGCGACCCAGTACTTC
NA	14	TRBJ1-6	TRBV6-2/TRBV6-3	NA	CASSYQGRRSPLHF	TGTGCCAGCAGTTACCAGGGACGAAGGTCACCCCTCCACTTT
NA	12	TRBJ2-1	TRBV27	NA	CASSLLGVEQFF	TGTGCCAGCAGTTTGCTGGGAGTTGAGCAGTTCTTC
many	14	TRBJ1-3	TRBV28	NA	CANLGVITGNTIYF	TGTGCCAACCTAGGGGTCATCACTGGAAACACCATATATTTT
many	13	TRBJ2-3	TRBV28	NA	CASRPDRLDTQYF	TGTGCCAGCAGACCCGACAGATTGGATACGCAGTATTTT
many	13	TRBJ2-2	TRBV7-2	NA	CASSLRQDGELFF	TGTGCCAGCAGCTTAAGGCAGGACGGGGAGCTGTTTTTT
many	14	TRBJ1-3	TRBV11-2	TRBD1	CASSWDRAGNTIYF	TGTGCCAGCAGCTGGGACAGGGCTGGAAACACCATATATTTT
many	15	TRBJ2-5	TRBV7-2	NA	CASSPLGAILETQYF	TGTGCCAGCAGCCCCCTAGGGGCGATCCTGGAGACCCAGTACTTC
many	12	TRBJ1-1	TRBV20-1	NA	CSATGLNTEAFF	TGCAGTGCTACGGGCCTGAACACTGAAGCTTTCTTT
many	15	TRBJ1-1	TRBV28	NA	CASSLGAQLNTEAFF	TGTGCCAGCAGTTTAGGGGCCCAACTAAACACTGAAGCTTTCTTT
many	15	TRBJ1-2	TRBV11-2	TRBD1	CASSRTDRGNYGYTF	TGTGCCAGCAGCCGTACCGACAGGGGAAACTATGGCTACACCTTC
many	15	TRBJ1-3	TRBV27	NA	CASSLSVGTGNTIYF	TGTGCCAGCAGTTTAAGTGTGGGGACTGGAAACACCATATATTTT
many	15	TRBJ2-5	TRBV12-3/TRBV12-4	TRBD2	CASSLSSGGFETQYF	TGTGCCAGCAGCCTAAGTTCGGGGGGTTTCGAGACCCAGTACTTC
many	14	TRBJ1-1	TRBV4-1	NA	CASSQGFVNTEAFF	TGCGCCAGCAGCCAAGGTTTCGTGAACACTGAAGCTTTCTTT
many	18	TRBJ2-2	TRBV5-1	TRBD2	CASSLAAIAGGVSGELFF	TGCGCCAGCAGCTTGGCAGCAATTGCGGGGGGCGTGTCCGGGGAGCTGTTTTTT
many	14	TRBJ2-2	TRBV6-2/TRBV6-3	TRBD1	CASKGAPNTGELFF	TGTGCCAGCAAGGGGGCGCCGAACACCGGGGAGCTGTTTTTT
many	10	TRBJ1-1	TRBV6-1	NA	CASRKARAFF	TGTGCCAGCAGAAAGGCCCGAGCTTTCTTT
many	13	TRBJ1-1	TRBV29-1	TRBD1	CSVGRGRGTEAFF	TGCAGCGTCGGGAGGGGGCGCGGCACTGAAGCTTTCTTT
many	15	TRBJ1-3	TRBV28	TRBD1	CASSPGGETGNTIYF	TGTGCCAGCAGTCCAGGGGGAGAAACTGGAAACACCATATATTTT
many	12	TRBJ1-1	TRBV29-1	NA	CSVASGDTEAFF	TGCAGCGTAGCTAGTGGGGACACTGAAGCTTTCTTT
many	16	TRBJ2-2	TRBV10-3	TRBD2	CAISVGLASNTGELFF	TGTGCCATCAGTGTTGGACTAGCGTCGAACACCGGGGAGCTGTTTTTT
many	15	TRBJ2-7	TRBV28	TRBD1	CASSLRDRGRGEQYF	TGTGCCAGCAGTCTCCGGGACAGGGGGCGCGGCGAGCAGTACTTC
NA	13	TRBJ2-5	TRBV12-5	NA	CASGFGTLETQYF	TGTGCTAGTGGTTTCGGGACCTTGGAGACCCAGTACTTC
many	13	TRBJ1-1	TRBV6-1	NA	CASSGLKNTEAFF	TGTGCCAGCAGTGGACTCAAGAACACTGAAGCTTTCTTT
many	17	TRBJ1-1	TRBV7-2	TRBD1	CASSFLPGQSANTEAFF	TGTGCCAGCAGCTTCCTACCGGGACAGTCTGCGAACACTGAAGCTTTCTTT
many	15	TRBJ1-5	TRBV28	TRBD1	CATLWGQGSNQPQHF	TGTGCCACCCTGTGGGGACAGGGGTCGAATCAGCCCCAGCATTTT
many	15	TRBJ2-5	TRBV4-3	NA	CASSQDRDGEETQYF	TGCGCCAGCAGCCAAGATCGTGATGGGGAGGAGACCCAGTACTTC